The T cell receptor beta chain described here comes from a study of Tregs in tolerant kidney transplant recipients. In the case of this clone: The read finishes 3 residues shy of the CDR3 end, and the germline J gene is used to complete it.

The CDR3 is 16 amino acids. Germline values: CDR1 KGHSH, CDR2 LQKENI. Trimming took 2 bases from V and 0 from J, leaving 11 bases between them. Clones were sequenced by immunoSEQ multiplex PCR, and TCRdb holds only the in-frame ones, with some missing. The sample has under 40,000 clones; the top ten hold about an eighth. This receptor was identified in a human donor who received a combined kidney and bone marrow transplant. V and J are TRBV18 and TRBJ2-4; D may be TRBD1 (5 bases). This sample comprised CD8+ T cells from blood, obtained before the transplant. CDR3 region: CASSPKGEVAKNIQYF. The part of the CDR3 DNA that was read is TGTGCCAGCTCACCAAAAGGGGAAGTAGCCAAAAACATT. The complete variable domain, with remaining parts taken from reference TRBV18 and TRBJ2-4, reads NAGVMQNPRHLVRRRGQEARLRCSPMKGHSHVYWYRQLPEEGLKFMVYLQKENIIDESGMPKERFSAEFPKEGPSILRIQQVVRGDSAAYFCASSPKGEVAKNIQYFGAGTRLSVL.